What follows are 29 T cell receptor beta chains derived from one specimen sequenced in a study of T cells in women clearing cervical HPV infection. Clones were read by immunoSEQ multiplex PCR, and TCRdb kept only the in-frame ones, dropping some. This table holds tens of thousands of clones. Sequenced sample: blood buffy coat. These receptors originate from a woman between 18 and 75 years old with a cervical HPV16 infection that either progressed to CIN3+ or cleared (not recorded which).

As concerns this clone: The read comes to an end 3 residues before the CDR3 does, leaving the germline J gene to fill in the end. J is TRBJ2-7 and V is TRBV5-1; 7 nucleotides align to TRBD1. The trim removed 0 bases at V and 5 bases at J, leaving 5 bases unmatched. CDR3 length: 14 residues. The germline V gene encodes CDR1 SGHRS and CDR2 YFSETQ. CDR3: CASSLGQGNHEQYF. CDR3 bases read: TGCGCCAGCAGCTTGGGACAGGGTAACCACGAG.

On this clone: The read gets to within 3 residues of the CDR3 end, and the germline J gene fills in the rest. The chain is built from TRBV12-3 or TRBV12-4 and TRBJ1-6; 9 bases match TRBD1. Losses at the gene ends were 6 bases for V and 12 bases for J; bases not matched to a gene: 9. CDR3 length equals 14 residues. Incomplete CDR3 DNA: TGTGCCAGCAGCATGGGACAGGGATCCCTACCC. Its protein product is CASSMGQGSLP. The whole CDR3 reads CASSMGQGSLPLHF.

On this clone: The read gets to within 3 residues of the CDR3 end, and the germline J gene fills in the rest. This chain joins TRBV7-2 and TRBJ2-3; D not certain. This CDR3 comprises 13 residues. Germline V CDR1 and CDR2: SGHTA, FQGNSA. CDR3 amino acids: CASSSTNVETQYF. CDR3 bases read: TGTGCCAGCAGCTCAACCAATGTAGAGACG. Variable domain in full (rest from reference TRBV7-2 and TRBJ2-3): GAGVSQSPSNKVTEKGKDVELRCDPISGHTALYWYRQSLGQGLEFLIYFQGNSAPDKSGLPSDRFSAERTGGSVSTLTIQRTQQEDSAVYLCASSSTNVETQYFGPGTRLTVL.

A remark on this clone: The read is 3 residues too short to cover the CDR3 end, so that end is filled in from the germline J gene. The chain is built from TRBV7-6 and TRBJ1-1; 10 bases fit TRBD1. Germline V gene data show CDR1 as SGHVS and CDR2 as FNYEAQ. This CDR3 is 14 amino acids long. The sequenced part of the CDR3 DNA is TGTGCCAGCAGCCAGGGACAGGGGTATGGAGAA. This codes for CASSQGQGYGE. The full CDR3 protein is CASSQGQGYGEAFF.

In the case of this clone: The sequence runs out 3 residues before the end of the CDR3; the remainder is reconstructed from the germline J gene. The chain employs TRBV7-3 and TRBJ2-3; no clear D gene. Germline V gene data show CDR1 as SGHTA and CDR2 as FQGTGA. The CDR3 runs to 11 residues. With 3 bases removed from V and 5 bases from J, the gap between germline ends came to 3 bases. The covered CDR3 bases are TGTGCCAGCAGCTTGCGAGATACG. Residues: CASSLRDT. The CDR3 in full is CASSLRDTQYF. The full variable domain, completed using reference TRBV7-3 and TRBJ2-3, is GAGVSQTPSNKVTEKGKYVELRCDPISGHTALYWYRQSLGQGPEFLIYFQGTGAADDSGLPNDRFFAVRPEGSVSTLKIQRTERGDSAVYLCASSLRDTQYFGPGTRLTVL.

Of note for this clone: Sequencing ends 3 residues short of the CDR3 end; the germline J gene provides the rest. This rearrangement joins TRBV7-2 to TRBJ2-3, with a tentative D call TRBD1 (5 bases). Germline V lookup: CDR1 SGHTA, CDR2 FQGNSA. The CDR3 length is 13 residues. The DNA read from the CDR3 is TGTGCCAGCACCACCTACAGGCAAGAGACG. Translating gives CASTTYRQET. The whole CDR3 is CASTTYRQETQYF.

CDR3 loop: CASSDPQVWTEAFF. The DNA read from the CDR3 is TGTGCCAGCAGTGATCCCCAGGTTTGGACTGAA. The chain links TRBV6-1 to TRBJ1-1; D gene uncertain. The read finishes 3 residues shy of the CDR3 end, and the germline J gene is used to complete it. Deletions cut 3 bases from V and 5 bases from J, with 13 bases between. CDR1 and CDR2 from the germline V gene are MNHNS and SASEGT. The CDR3 extends over 14 amino acids.

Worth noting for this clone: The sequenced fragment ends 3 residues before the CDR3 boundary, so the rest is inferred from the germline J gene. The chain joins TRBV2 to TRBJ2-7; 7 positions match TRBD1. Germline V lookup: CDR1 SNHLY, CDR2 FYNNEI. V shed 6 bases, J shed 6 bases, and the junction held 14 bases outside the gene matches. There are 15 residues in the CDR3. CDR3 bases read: TGTGCCAGCAGCGCGCGACAGGGAAGAGCGAGCGAG. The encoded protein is CASSARQGRASE. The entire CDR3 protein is CASSARQGRASEQYF.

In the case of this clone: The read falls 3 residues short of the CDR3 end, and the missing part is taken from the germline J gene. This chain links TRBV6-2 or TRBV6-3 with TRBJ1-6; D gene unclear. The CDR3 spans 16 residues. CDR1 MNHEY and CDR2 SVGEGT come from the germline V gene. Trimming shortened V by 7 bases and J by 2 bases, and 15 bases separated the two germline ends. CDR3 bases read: TGTGCCAGCACCCCGGAGGGCCTTACCTATAATTCACCC. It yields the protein CASTPEGLTYNSP. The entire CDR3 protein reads CASTPEGLTYNSPLHF.

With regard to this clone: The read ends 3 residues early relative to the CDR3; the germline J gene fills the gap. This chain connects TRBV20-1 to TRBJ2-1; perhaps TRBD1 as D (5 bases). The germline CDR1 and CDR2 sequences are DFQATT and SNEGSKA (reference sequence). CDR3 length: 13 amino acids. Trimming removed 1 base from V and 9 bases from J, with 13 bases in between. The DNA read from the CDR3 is TGCAGTGCTAGAGGGGCAGTGGACACTGAG. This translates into CSARGAVDTE. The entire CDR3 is CSARGAVDTEQFF.

CDR3 in amino acids: CASSMDGQGNYGYTF. CDR3 bases read: TGTGCCAGTAGTATGGATGGACAGGGGAACTATGGC. The chain couples TRBV19 to TRBJ1-2, with 9 bases fitting TRBD1. The read terminates 3 residues before the CDR3 end, so the remaining end is supplied by the germline J gene. CDR3 length equals 15 residues. Germline CDR1 and CDR2: LNHDA and SQIVND (reference sequence). Trimming removed 3 bases from V and 2 bases from J; junction bases left unmatched: 4. Using reference TRBV19 and TRBJ1-2 for the parts outside the CDR3, the full variable domain is DGGITQSPKYLFRKEGQNVTLSCEQNLNHDAMYWYRQDPGQGLRLIYYSQIVNDFQKGDIAEGYSVSREKKESFPLTVTSAQKNPTAFYLCASSMDGQGNYGYTFGSGTRLTVV.

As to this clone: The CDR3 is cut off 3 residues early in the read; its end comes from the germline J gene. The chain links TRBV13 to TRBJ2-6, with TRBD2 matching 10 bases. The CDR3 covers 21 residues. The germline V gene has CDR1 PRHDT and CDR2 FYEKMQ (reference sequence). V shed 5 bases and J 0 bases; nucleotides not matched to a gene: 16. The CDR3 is CASSTLSSGGASLSGANVLTF. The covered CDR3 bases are TGTGCCAGCAGCACTCTCTCTAGCGGGGGCGCCTCCCTCTCTGGGGCCAACGTC.

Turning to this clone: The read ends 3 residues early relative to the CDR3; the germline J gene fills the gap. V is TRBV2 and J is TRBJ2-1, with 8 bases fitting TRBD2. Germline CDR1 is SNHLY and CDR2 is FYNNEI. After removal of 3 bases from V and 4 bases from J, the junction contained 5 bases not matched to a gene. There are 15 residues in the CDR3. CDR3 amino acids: CASSDAGGRYNEQFF. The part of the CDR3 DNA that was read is TGTGCCAGCAGTGACGCGGGGGGCCGTTACAATGAG.

The DNA read from the CDR3 is TGCGCCAGCAGCTTGGTTGCAGGGTTGGACACCGGGGAG. This sequence encodes CASSLVAGLDTGE. The whole CDR3 region reads CASSLVAGLDTGELFF. The chain has TRBV5-1 and TRBJ2-2; tentative D call: TRBD1 (5 bases). The read is 3 residues too short to cover the CDR3 end, so that end is filled in from the germline J gene. Per the germline V gene, CDR1 is SGHRS and CDR2 is YFSETQ. The CDR3 has 16 residues. The germline V and J ends were trimmed by 0 bases and 3 bases, with 12 bases remaining between them.

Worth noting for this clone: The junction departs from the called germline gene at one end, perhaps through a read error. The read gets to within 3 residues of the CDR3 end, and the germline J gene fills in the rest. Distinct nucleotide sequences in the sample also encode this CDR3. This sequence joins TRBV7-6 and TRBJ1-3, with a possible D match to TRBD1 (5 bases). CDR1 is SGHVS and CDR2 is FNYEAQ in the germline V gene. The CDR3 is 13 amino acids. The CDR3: CASSSGGGNTIYF. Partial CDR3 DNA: TGTGCCAGCAGCTCGGGGGGAGGGAACACG.

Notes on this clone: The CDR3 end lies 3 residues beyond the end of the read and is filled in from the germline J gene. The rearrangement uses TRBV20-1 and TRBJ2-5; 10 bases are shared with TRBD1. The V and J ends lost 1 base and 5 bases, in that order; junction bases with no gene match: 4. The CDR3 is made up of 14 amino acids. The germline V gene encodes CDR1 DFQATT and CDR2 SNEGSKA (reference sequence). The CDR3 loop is CSARAGTGVETQYF. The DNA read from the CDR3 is TGCAGTGCTAGAGCCGGGACAGGGGTCGAGACC.

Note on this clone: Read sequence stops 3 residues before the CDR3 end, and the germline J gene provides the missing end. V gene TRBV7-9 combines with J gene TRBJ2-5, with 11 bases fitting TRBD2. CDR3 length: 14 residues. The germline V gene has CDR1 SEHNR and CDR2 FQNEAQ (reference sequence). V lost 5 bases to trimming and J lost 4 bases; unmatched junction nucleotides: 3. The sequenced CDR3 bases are TGTGCCAGCAGCCGTAGCGGGGGGGGAGAGACC. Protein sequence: CASSRSGGGET. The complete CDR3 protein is CASSRSGGGETQYF.

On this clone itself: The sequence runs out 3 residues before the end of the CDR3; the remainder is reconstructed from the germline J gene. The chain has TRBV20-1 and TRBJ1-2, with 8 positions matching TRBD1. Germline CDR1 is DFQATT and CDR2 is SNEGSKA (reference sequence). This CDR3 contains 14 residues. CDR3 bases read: TGCAGTGCTTCGCGACAGGGGATCGAAGGGGGC. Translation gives CSASRQGIEGG. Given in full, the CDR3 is CSASRQGIEGGYTF.

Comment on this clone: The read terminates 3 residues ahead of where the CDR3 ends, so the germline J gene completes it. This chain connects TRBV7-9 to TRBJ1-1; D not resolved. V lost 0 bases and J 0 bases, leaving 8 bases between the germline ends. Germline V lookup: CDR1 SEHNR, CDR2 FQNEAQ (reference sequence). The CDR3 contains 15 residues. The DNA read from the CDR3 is TGTGCCAGCAGCTTAGCCGGCGGAGTGAACACTGAA. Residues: CASSLAGGVNTE. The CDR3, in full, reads CASSLAGGVNTEAFF.

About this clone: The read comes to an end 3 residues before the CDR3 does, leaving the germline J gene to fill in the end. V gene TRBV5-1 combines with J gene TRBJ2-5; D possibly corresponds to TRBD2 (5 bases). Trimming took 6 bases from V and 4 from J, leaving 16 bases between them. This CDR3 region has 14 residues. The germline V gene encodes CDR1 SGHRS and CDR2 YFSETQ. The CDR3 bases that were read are TGCGCCAGCAAACCTGAGGGTTTTAGAGAGACC. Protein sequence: CASKPEGFRET. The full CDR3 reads CASKPEGFRETQYF.

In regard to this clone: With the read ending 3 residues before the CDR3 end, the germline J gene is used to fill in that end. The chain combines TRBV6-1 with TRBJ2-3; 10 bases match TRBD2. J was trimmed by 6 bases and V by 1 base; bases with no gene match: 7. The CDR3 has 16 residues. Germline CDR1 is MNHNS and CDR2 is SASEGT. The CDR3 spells CASSEEKRGGLDTQYF. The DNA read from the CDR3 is TGTGCCAGCAGTGAAGAGAAGCGGGGGGGCTTGGATACG.

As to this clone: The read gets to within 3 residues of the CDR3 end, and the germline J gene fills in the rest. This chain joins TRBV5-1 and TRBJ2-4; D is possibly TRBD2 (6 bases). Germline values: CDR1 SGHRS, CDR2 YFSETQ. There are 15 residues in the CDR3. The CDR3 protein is CASTGGGGGEETQYF. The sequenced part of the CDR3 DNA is TGCGCCAGCACCGGGGGAGGTGGAGGGGAAGAGACT.

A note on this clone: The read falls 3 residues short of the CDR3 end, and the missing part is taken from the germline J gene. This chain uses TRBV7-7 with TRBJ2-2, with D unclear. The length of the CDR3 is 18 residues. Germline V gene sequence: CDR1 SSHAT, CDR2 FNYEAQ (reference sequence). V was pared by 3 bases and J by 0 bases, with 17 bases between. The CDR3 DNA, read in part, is TGTGCCAGCAGCTTCCGGGTTGTTTCCCCCTCGAACACCGGGGAG. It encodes CASSFRVVSPSNTGE. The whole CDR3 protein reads CASSFRVVSPSNTGELFF.

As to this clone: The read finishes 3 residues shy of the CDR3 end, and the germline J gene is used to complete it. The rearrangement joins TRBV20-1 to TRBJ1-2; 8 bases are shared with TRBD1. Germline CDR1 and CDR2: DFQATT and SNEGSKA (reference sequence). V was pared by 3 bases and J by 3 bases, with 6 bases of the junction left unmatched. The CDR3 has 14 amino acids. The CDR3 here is CSARDRALHYGYTF. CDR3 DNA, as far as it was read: TGCAGTGCTAGGGACAGGGCTTTACACTATGGC.

Incomplete CDR3 DNA: TGTGCCATCAGCGGACAGGGGGGGACCGGGGAG. This codes for CAISGQGGTGE. The full CDR3 sequence reads CAISGQGGTGELFF. The chain joins TRBV10-3 to TRBJ2-2; 10 nucleotides line up with TRBD1. The CDR3 end is not reached by the read, which stops 3 residues before it; the germline J gene fills it in. CDR3 size: 14 residues. Trimming cost V 6 bases and J 5 bases; bases outside gene matches: 3. Germline V CDR1 and CDR2: ENHRY, SYGVKD.

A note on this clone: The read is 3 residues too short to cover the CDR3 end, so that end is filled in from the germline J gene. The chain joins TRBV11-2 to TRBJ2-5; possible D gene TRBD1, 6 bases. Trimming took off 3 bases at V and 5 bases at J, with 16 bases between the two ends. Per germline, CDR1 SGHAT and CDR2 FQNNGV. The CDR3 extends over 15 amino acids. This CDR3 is CASSFKDSWGETQYF. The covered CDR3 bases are TGTGCCAGCAGCTTTAAGGACAGCTGGGGGGAGACC. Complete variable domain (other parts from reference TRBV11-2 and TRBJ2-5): EAGVAQSPRYKIIEKRQSVAFWCNPISGHATLYWYQQILGQGPKLLIQFQNNGVVDDSQLPKDRFSAERLKGVDSTLKIQPAKLEDSAVYLCASSFKDSWGETQYFGPGTRLLVL.

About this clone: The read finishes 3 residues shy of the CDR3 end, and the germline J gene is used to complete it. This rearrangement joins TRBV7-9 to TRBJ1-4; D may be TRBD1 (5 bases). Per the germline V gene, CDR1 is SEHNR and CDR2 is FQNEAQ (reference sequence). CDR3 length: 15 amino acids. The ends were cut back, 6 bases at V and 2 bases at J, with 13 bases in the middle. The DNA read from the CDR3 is TGTGCCAGCAGTTCCCCCAGGGTTACTAATGAAAAA. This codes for CASSSPRVTNEK. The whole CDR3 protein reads CASSSPRVTNEKLFF.

The CDR3 reads CASSIGAGGSGTNEKLFF. The part of the CDR3 DNA that was read is TGTGCCAGTAGTATAGGTGCGGGGGGCAGCGGAACTAATGAAAAA. V is TRBV19 and J is TRBJ1-4; D is possibly TRBD1 (6 bases). The read halts 3 residues ahead of the CDR3 end, with the missing end drawn from the germline J gene. The germline V and J ends were trimmed by 1 base and 1 base, with 16 bases remaining between them. Germline-derived CDR1 and CDR2 are LNHDA and SQIVND (reference sequence). This CDR3 has 18 residues.

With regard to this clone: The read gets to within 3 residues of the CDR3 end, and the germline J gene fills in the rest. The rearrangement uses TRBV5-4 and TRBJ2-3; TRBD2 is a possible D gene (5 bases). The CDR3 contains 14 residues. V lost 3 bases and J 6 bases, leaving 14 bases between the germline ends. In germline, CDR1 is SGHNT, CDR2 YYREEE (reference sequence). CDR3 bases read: TGTGCCAGCAGCTCCGAAGCGGCTTGGGATACG. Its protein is CASSSEAAWDT. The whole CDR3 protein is CASSSEAAWDTQYF.